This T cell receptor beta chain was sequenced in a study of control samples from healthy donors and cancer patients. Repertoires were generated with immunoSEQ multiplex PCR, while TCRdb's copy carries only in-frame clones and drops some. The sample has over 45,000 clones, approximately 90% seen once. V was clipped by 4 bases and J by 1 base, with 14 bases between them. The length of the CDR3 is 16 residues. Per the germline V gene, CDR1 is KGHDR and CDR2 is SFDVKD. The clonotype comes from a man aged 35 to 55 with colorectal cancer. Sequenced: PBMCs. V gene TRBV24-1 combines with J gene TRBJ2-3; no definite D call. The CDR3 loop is CATSESDPYRTDTQYF. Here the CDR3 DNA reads TGTGCCACCAGTGAGTCGGACCCCTACCGCACAGATACGCAGTATTTT.